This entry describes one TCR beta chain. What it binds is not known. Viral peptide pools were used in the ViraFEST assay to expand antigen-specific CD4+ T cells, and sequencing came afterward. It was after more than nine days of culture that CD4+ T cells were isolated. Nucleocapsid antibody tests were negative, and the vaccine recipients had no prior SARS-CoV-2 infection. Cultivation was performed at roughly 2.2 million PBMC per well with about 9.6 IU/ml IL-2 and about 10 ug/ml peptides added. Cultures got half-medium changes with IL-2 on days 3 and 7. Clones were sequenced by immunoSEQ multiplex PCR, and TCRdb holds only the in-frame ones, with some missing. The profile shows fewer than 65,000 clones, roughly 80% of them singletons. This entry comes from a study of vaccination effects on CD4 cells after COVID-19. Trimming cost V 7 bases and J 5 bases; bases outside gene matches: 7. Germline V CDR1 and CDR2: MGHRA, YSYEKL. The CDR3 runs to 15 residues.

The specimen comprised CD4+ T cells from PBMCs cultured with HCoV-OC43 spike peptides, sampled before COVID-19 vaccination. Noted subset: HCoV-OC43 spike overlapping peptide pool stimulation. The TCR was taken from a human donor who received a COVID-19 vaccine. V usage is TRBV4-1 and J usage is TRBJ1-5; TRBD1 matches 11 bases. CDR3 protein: CASKPGQGVDQPQHF. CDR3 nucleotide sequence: TGCGCCAGCAAACCGGGACAGGGGGTGGATCAGCCCCAGCATTTT.